This TCR beta chain comes out of a study of blood T cell repertoires in COVID-19. Clones were read by immunoSEQ multiplex PCR, and TCRdb kept only the in-frame ones, dropping some. The data contain fewer than 350,000 clones, 85% to 95% of them singletons. Germline assignment: CDR1 MDHEN and CDR2 SYDVKM. This CDR3 region has 14 residues. The ends were cut back, 4 bases at V and 1 base at J, with 7 bases in the middle. The sequence came from a man in his forties who had been exposed to COVID-19. Source material: PBMCs or T cells enriched from blood (not recorded which). The V gene is TRBV28, the J gene TRBJ1-4; TRBD1 is a possible D gene (6 bases). CDR3 sequence reads: CASSWTVTNEKLFF. The CDR3 bases are TGTGCCAGCAGTTGGACAGTAACTAATGAAAAACTGTTTTTT. Filled out from reference TRBV28 and TRBJ1-4, the complete variable domain reads DVKVTQSSRYLVKRTGEKVFLECVQDMDHENMFWYRQDPGLGLRLIYFSYDVKMKEKGDIPEGYSVSREKKERFSLILESASTNQTSMYLCASSWTVTNEKLFFGSGTQLSVL.